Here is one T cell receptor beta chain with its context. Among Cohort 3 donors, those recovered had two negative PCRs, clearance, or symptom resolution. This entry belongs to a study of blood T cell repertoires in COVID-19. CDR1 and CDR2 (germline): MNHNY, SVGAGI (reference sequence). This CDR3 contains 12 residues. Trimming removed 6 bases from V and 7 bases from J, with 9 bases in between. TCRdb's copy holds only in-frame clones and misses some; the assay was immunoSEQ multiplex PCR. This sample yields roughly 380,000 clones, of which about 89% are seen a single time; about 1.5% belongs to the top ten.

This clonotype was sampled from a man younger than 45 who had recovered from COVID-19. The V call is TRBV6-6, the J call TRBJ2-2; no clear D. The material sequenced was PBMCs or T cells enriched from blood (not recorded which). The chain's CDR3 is CASRGAGGELFF. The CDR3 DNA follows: TGTGCCAGCAGAGGAGCCGGCGGGGAGCTGTTTTTT.